One and the same sample provided the 21 T cell receptor beta chains below, sequenced in a study of T cells in tuberculosis. Time point here: new active TB diagnosis, blood taken before or within 7 days of starting treatment. Profiled with immunoSEQ multiplex PCR; TCRdb holds only in-frame clones, not every one. The table lists 25,000 to 35,000 clones, roughly nine tenths of them singletons. The specimen was PBMCs, collected at tuberculosis diagnosis. The receptors here all came from an adult with tuberculosis.

The V and J genes are TRBV15 and TRBJ2-7; TRBD2 matches 11 bases. Germline trimming cut 6 bases from V and 1 base from J; bases unmatched to any gene: 2. Germline lookup yields CDR1 LNHNV and CDR2 YYDKDF (reference sequence). There are 14 residues in the CDR3. The CDR3, as DNA: TGTGCCACCAGTCTAGCGGGAGGTTCCTACGAGCAGTACTTC. As protein: CATSLAGGSYEQYF.

J is TRBJ2-4 and V is TRBV4-1; D is unclear. This CDR3 comprises 15 residues. Germline V gene sequence: CDR1 MGHRA, CDR2 YSYEKL. Between the trimmed V and J ends, which lost 1 base and 5 bases, there was a span of 12 bases. The CDR3 DNA reads TGCGCCAGCAGCCAAGGTCGGCAGGCCGAAAACATTCAGTACTTC. It codes for CASSQGRQAENIQYF.

The chain couples TRBV27 to TRBJ2-6; D not certain. The CDR3 runs to 15 residues. The germline V gene has CDR1 MNHEY and CDR2 SMNVEV (reference sequence). Trimming removed 4 bases at V and 0 bases at J, with 7 bases between. The CDR3 reads CASSSINSGANVLTF. The CDR3 DNA sequence: TGTGCCAGCAGTTCCATCAACTCTGGGGCCAACGTCCTGACTTTC.

The CDR3 reads CAWSGLGRRSPDTQYF. Here the CDR3 DNA reads TGTGCCTGGAGTGGTTTGGGGCGCCGGTCCCCAGATACGCAGTATTTT. The chain has TRBV30 and TRBJ2-3, with D possibly TRBD1 on 5 matching bases. Trimming removed 1 base at V and 4 bases at J, with 18 bases between. This CDR3 is built from 16 residues. Germline-derived CDR1 and CDR2 are GTSNPN and SVGIG (reference sequence).

The J gene is TRBJ2-3, the V gene TRBV19; weak D call: TRBD2 (5 bases). The V gene's germline CDR1 is LNHDA and CDR2 SQIVND (reference sequence). V lost 6 bases to trimming and J lost 1 base, with 20 bases between them. The CDR3 loop spans 17 amino acids. In nucleotides, the CDR3 is TGTGCCAGTAGCCTACTGGCGGAGACGAGGGGCACAGATACGCAGTATTTT. Translation: CASSLLAETRGTDTQYF.

The J gene is TRBJ2-1, the V gene TRBV5-6; the match to TRBD2 covers 8 bases. V shed 3 bases, J shed 9 bases, and the junction held 5 bases outside the gene matches. Germline V CDR1 and CDR2: SGHDT, YYEEEE. The CDR3 is made up of 13 amino acids. CDR3 loop: CASSYGLAGEQFF. CDR3 sequence (DNA): TGTGCCAGCAGCTATGGACTAGCAGGTGAGCAGTTCTTC.

V and J are TRBV5-6 and TRBJ2-3; perhaps TRBD2 as D (5 bases). The CDR3 length is 17 residues. The germline gives CDR1 SGHDT, CDR2 YYEEEE. The V gene lost 4 bases and the J gene lost 2 bases, with 20 bases spanning the gap. This CDR3 is CASSPSVSAGLTDTQYF. As DNA, the CDR3 is TGTGCCAGCAGCCCCTCGGTTTCTGCGGGCCTCACAGATACGCAGTATTTT.

The chain carries TRBV28 and TRBJ2-5, with 13 bases matching TRBD2. The ends lost 3 bases at V and 4 bases at J; junction bases unmatched: 14. The CDR3 is 19 amino acids. Per germline, CDR1 MDHEN and CDR2 SYDVKM. CDR3 loop: CASSFSRLAGGPLLETQYF. The CDR3 region has the DNA TGTGCCAGCAGTTTCTCCCGACTAGCGGGAGGCCCCTTATTAGAGACCCAGTACTTC.

This chain uses TRBV5-4 with TRBJ2-7; TRBD2 aligns across 7 bases. With V trimmed by 1 base and J by 6 bases, 4 bases remained unmatched. Per germline, CDR1 SGHNT and CDR2 YYREEE (reference sequence). The CDR3 extends over 13 amino acids. Here the CDR3 DNA reads TGTGCCAGCAGCTTGTGGCTAGCGGCCGAGCAGTACTTC. Protein sequence: CASSLWLAAEQYF.

The V and J genes are TRBV19 and TRBJ1-2, with 7 positions matching TRBD1. V was clipped by 11 bases and J by 7 bases; unmatched bases: 19. CDR3 length: 15 amino acids. Germline lookup yields CDR1 LNHDA and CDR2 SQIVND (reference sequence). The CDR3 loop is CASLPLDRDKVGYTF. The CDR3 DNA reads TGTGCCTCCCTCCCCCTAGACAGGGATAAGGTTGGCTACACCTTC.

V usage is TRBV27 and J usage is TRBJ2-2; D is perhaps TRBD1 (5 bases). CDR1 and CDR2 (germline): MNHEY, SMNVEV (reference sequence). Deletions cut 3 bases from V and 4 bases from J, with 9 bases between. CDR3 length equals 14 residues. The CDR3 DNA reads TGTGCCAGCAGTTTGTCCAGGGTCACCGGGGAGCTGTTTTTT. Its protein product is CASSLSRVTGELFF.

The chain uses TRBV18 and TRBJ1-2; 9 bases are shared with TRBD1. Germline V gene data show CDR1 as KGHSH and CDR2 as LQKENI. This CDR3 contains 17 residues. The J segment lost 5 bases and the V segment lost 3 bases, leaving 13 bases of the junction unmatched. The DNA for the CDR3 is TGTGCCAGCTCACCCATAACCGGGACAGGGTTTGAGTATGGCTACACCTTC. Amino acids: CASSPITGTGFEYGYTF.

The rearrangement joins TRBV15 to TRBJ1-3, with 8 bases fitting TRBD1. Per germline, CDR1 LNHNV and CDR2 YYDKDF (reference sequence). The CDR3 has 18 amino acids. V lost 5 bases, J lost 0 bases, and 12 bases stayed unmatched. CDR3 nucleotide sequence: TGTGCCACCAGCCGTGGGCGGGACAGGACCAGCTCTGGAAACACCATATATTTT. Translation gives CATSRGRDRTSSGNTIYF.

V usage is TRBV5-4 and J usage is TRBJ2-3; TRBD2 aligns across 11 bases. CDR3 length: 20 amino acids. Germline trimming cut 3 bases from V and 2 bases from J; bases unmatched to any gene: 17. Germline V lookup: CDR1 SGHNT, CDR2 YYREEE (reference sequence). The DNA of the CDR3 is TGTGCCAGCAGCTCAAAACAACTAGCGGGAGCCATAACGACCACAGATACGCAGTATTTT. This encodes CASSSKQLAGAITTTDTQYF.

The rearrangement joins TRBV30 to TRBJ1-2; no clear D. V lost 4 bases and J lost 3, with 18 bases in between. The CDR3 is made up of 15 amino acids. The germline CDR1 and CDR2 sequences are GTSNPN and SVGIG (reference sequence). CDR3 amino acids: CAWIPSGGIYYGYTF. CDR3 coding DNA: TGTGCCTGGATCCCATCGGGAGGGATATACTATGGCTACACCTTC.

This clone appeared a single time. V gene TRBV27 combines with J gene TRBJ2-1, with 12 bases matching TRBD2. Germline CDR1 and CDR2: MNHEY and SMNVEV (reference sequence). The junction had 5 bases not matched to a gene; V was cut back by 4 bases and J by 7 bases. The CDR3 consists of 15 residues. CDR3 loop: CASSSTSGSPNEQFF. The CDR3 DNA is TGTGCCAGCAGTTCGACTAGCGGGAGCCCTAATGAGCAGTTCTTC.

The rearrangement links TRBV19 to TRBJ1-5; D might be TRBD1 (6 bases). The CDR3 is 14 amino acids. The V gene's germline CDR1 is LNHDA and CDR2 SQIVND (reference sequence). V lost 6 bases to trimming and J lost 4 bases, with 13 bases between them. CDR3 residues: CASSVTGSNQPQHF. CDR3 in DNA: TGTGCCAGTAGCGTTACAGGGTCGAATCAGCCCCAGCATTTT.

The V and J genes are TRBV23-1 and TRBJ1-5; TRBD1 matches at 8 bases. TRBV23-1 is marked as an open reading frame, function uncertain. There are 16 residues in the CDR3. Germline trimming cut 3 bases from V and 7 bases from J; bases unmatched to any gene: 11. CDR3: CASSHPDRVRRQPQHF. In DNA form, the CDR3 reads TGCGCCAGCAGTCACCCGGACAGGGTGCGGAGACAGCCCCAGCATTTT.

This chain joins TRBV7-8 and TRBJ1-3; possible D gene TRBD1, 6 bases. The germline gives CDR1 SGHVS, CDR2 FQNEAQ. This CDR3 has 14 amino acids. The germline V and J ends were trimmed by 1 base and 3 bases, with 7 bases remaining between them. The chain's CDR3 is CASSLGGGGNTIYF. The CDR3 DNA is TGTGCCAGCAGCTTAGGAGGGGGTGGAAACACCATATATTTT.

CDR3 in amino acids: CATLERQNYEQYF. The CDR3 nucleotides read TGTGCCACCTTGGAGAGACAGAACTACGAGCAGTACTTC. This chain links TRBV2 with TRBJ2-7, with D perhaps TRBD1 (5 bases). The CDR3 has 13 amino acids. Trimming removed 10 bases from V and 3 bases from J, with 16 bases in between. Germline V gene lookup returns CDR1 SNHLY and CDR2 FYNNEI.

This chain joins TRBV5-4 and TRBJ2-5, with 8 bases that match TRBD1. Germline loops: CDR1 SGHNT, CDR2 YYREEE (reference sequence). Trimming cost V 0 bases and J 4 bases; bases outside gene matches: 8. CDR3 length: 16 amino acids. The DNA of the CDR3 is TGTGCCAGCAGCTTGGGGGACAGGATGAGTGGAGAGACCCAGTACTTC. Protein product: CASSLGDRMSGETQYF.